These 9 T cell receptor beta chains share one sample of origin, sequenced in a study of monozygotic twins with cystic fibrosis (TCRdb year 2021). The library was generated by the immunoSEQ multiplex PCR assay. Held by TCRdb, this immuneACCESS table contains in-frame sequences only and omits some clones. Under half of the omission traces to an unresolved V gene where checked; the cause of the rest is unknown. Here the sample has 20,000 or so clones; about 97% occur a single time. The ten largest clones represent 1.9% of the sample. Sequencing was performed on blood. The receptors shown here come from a woman in her twenties or thirties with cystic fibrosis.

This clone was observed a single time. J is TRBJ2-3 and V is TRBV4-1, with 7 bases aligning to TRBD2. CDR3 length: 15 residues. With V trimmed by 1 base and J by 5 bases, 6 bases remained unmatched. Germline CDR1 reads MGHRA; CDR2 reads YSYEKL. The CDR3 reads CASSQGLAGRDTQYF. The CDR3 DNA reads TGCGCCAGCAGCCAAGGACTAGCCGGGCGAGATACGCAGTATTTT.

The chain has TRBV19 and TRBJ2-2; D possibly corresponds to TRBD2 (6 bases). Germline V gene lookup returns CDR1 LNHDA and CDR2 SQIVND (reference sequence). Between the trimmed V and J ends, which lost 5 bases and 7 bases, there was a span of 17 bases. This CDR3 spans 15 amino acids. The CDR3 reads CASSPGLGGGGELFF. CDR3 coding DNA: TGTGCCAGTAGTCCCGGACTGGGGGGAGGCGGGGAGCTGTTTTTT.

The V and J genes are TRBV2 and TRBJ2-1; D not resolved. The CDR3 consists of 12 residues. Per the germline V gene, CDR1 is SNHLY and CDR2 is FYNNEI. V was trimmed by 7 bases and J by 7 bases, leaving 11 bases between them. CDR3 residues: CASTLGGNEQFF. CDR3 in DNA: TGTGCCAGCACTTTGGGCGGAAATGAGCAGTTCTTC.

CDR3 region: CASSLRFRGQGTEAFF. The DNA for the CDR3 is TGTGCCAGCAGCTTAAGGTTCAGGGGACAGGGCACTGAAGCTTTCTTT. This rearrangement joins TRBV7-8 to TRBJ1-1; the match to TRBD1 covers 9 bases. The germline CDR1 and CDR2 sequences are SGHVS and FQNEAQ. The trim removed 2 bases at V and 4 bases at J, leaving 8 bases unmatched. There are 16 residues in the CDR3.

Here the CDR3 reads CASRGTGNGYTF. The CDR3 coding sequence is TGTGCCAGCCGCGGGACAGGGAATGGCTACACCTTC. J is TRBJ1-2 and V is TRBV2; 9 bases map to TRBD1. Trimming cost V 8 bases and J 6 bases; bases outside gene matches: 4. Germline V lookup: CDR1 SNHLY, CDR2 FYNNEI. The CDR3 sequence is 12 residues long.

The rearrangement joins TRBV2 to TRBJ1-1; TRBD1 aligns across 7 bases. Trimming removed 4 bases from V and 1 base from J; junction bases left unmatched: 3. Germline V CDR1 and CDR2: SNHLY, FYNNEI. The CDR3 is 14 amino acids. The CDR3: CASSGDRQNTEAFF. The DNA for the CDR3 is TGTGCCAGCAGTGGGGACAGACAGAACACTGAAGCTTTCTTT.

The V call is TRBV7-2, the J call TRBJ2-2; TRBD2 matches at 13 bases. V lost 5 bases to trimming and J lost 5 bases; unmatched junction nucleotides: 5. Germline V CDR1 and CDR2: SGHTA, FQGNSA. CDR3 length: 16 amino acids. CDR3 protein: CASSQQTSGGTGELFF. The CDR3 DNA follows: TGTGCCAGCAGCCAACAGACTAGCGGGGGGACCGGGGAGCTGTTTTTT.

The gene calls are TRBV10-2 and TRBJ1-1; no clear D gene. The length of the CDR3 is 12 residues. Trimming shortened V by 4 bases and J by 13 bases, and 16 bases separated the two germline ends. CDR1 is WSHSY and CDR2 is SAAADI in the germline V gene. DNA for the CDR3: TGCGCCAGCAGTGGGAGAGCGCGGTGGAATTTCTTT. Translating it yields CASSGRARWNFF.

V usage is TRBV5-1 and J usage is TRBJ1-6, with TRBD1 as a possible D gene (5 bases). CDR1 SGHRS and CDR2 YFSETQ come from the germline V gene. V was pared by 4 bases and J by 8 bases, with 10 bases between. CDR3 size: 13 residues. The CDR3 DNA is TGCGCCAGCAGCGTCGACAGTTATTCACCCCTCCACTTT. It is translated as CASSVDSYSPLHF.